The TCR beta chain described here comes from a study of blood T cell repertoires in COVID-19. Study summary: From T cells, B-cell-depleted T cells, or PBMCs came the material, which was cDNA or gDNA.

In the original processing: It was from reference gene primer amplification that nucleated cell counts were estimated. Measured with immunoSEQ multiplex PCR; TCRdb has only the in-frame clones, and not every one. Clonal size and the V and J genes are those of that table, whereas D and trimming came from the DNA. The data show approximately 300,000 clones, roughly 86% seen once. The CDR3 loop spans 13 amino acids. The V end lost 8 bases, the J end lost 6 bases, and 14 bases lay between the germline ends. The chain carries TRBV23-1 and TRBJ1-5; D is unresolved. TRBV23-1 is flagged as an ORF with uncertain function. The sequence derives from a woman in her thirties with COVID-19, enrolled during active disease. Sequencing was performed on peripheral blood. CDR3: CASVFAGFQPQHF. In DNA, the CDR3 is TGCGCCAGCGTTTTCGCGGGGTTTCAGCCCCAGCATTTT.